This T cell receptor (beta chain) is from a study of a mutant IDH1 vaccine in newly diagnosed glioma. As regards this clone: Its antigen is unknown.

Time point of the sample: week 5, during vaccination. In every dose of vaccine, 300 ug of mutant IDH1 20-mer peptide was given alongside topical imiquimod. Germline CDR1 is SQVTM and CDR2 is ANQGSEA. CDR3 length: 15 residues. V shed 6 bases, J shed 3 bases, and the junction held 9 bases outside the gene matches. Sequencing used immunoSEQ multiplex PCR; TCRdb keeps in-frame clones, though not all of them. The sample includes some 33,000 clones, 45% to 70% seen only once; the top ten take approximately 10%. Sequencing used PBMCs, obtained from a glioma patient whose treatment included an IDH1 peptide vaccine. The V call is TRBV29-1, the J call TRBJ2-3; 10 bases fit TRBD1. This clonotype originated in a young woman with glioma. CDR3 nucleotides: TGCAGCGTCGCGGGACAGGGGTTTGGGACAGATACGCAGTATTTT. This encodes CSVAGQGFGTDTQYF.